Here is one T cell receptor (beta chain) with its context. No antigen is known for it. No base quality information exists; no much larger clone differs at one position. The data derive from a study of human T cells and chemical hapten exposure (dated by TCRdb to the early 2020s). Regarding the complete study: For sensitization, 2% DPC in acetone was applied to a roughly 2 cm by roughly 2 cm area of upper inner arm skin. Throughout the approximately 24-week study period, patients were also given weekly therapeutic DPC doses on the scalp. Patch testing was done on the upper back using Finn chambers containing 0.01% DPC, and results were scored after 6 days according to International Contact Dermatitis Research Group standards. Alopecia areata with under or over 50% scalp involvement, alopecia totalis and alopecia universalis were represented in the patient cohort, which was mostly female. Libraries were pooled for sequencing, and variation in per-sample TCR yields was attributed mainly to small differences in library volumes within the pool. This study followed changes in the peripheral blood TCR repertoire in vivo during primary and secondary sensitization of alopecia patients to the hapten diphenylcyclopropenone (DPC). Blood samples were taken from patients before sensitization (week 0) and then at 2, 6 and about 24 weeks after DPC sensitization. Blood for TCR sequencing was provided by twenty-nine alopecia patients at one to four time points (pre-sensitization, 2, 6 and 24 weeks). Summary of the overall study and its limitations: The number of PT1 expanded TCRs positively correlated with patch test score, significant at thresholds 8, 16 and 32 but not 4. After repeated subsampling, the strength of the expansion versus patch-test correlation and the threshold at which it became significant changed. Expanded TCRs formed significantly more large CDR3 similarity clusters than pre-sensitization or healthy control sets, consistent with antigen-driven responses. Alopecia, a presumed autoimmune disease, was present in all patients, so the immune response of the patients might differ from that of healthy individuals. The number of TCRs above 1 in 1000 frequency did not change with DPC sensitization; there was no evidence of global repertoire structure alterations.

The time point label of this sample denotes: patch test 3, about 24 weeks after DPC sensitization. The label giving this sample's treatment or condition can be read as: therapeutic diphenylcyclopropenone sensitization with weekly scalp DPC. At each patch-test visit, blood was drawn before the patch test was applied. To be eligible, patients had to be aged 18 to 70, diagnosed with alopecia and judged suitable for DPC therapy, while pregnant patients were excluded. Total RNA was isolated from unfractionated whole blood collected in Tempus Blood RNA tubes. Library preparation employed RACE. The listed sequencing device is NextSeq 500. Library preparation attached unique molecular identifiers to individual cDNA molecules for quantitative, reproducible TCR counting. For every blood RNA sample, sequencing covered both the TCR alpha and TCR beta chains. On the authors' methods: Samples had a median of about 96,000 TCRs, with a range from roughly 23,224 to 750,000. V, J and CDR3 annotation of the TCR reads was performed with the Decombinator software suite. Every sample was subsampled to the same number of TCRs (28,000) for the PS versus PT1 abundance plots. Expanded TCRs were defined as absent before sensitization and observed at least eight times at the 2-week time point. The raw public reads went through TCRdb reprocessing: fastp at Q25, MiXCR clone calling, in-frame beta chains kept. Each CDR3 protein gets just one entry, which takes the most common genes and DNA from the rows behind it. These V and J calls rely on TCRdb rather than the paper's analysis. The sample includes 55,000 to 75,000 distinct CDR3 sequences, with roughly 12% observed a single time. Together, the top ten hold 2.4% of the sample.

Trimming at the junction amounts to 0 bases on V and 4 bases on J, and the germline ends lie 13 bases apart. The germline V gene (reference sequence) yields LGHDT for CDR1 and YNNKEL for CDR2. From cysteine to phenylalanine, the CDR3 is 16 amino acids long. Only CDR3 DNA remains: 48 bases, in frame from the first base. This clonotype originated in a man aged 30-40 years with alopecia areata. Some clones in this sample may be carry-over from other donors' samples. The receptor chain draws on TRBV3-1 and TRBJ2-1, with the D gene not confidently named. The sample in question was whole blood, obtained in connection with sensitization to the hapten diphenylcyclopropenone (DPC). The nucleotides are TGTGCCAGCAGCCAAGATCTCCCGGTCGCATACAATGAGCAGTTCTTC. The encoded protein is CASSQDLPVAYNEQFF.